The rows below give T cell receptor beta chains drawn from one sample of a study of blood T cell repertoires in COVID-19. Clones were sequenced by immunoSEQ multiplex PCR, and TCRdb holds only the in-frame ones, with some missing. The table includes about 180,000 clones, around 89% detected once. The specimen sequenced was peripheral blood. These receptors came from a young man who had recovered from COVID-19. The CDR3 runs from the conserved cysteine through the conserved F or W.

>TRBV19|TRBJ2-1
CASSIGFGRAPHNEQFF
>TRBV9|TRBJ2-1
CASSVELGNEQFF
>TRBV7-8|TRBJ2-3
CASSLGAGSGADTQYF
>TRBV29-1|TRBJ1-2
CSVDITGARGYTF
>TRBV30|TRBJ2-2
CAWSETSHGGELFF
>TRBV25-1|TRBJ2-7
CASRKGGGLGEQYF
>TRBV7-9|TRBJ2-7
CASSQGLAGNEQYF
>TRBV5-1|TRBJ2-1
CASQGGRELYNEQFF
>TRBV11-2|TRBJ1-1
CASSLTGGLSTEAFF
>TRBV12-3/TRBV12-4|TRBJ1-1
CASVQDRSTEAFF
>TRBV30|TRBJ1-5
CAWSLDRGQPQHF
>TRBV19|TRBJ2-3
CASSIQEGSDTQYF
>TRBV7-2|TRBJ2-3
CASSFLDRGKDTQYF
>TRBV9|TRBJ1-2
CASSPRDYQYSGYTF
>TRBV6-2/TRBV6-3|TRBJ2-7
CASSPTRTSPLLSYEQYF
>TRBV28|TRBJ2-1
CASSFPTRLLGEQFF
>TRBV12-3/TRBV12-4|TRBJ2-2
CASRTGAGELFF
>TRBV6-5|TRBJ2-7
CASSPDREVNNEQYF
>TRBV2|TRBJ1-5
CASSESGLSNQPQHF
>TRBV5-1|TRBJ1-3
CASSSDYSGNTIYF
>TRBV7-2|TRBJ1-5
CASSPDMGANQPQHF
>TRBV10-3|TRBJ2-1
CATTSSGRAYEQFF
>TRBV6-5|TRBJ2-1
CASSLLAGEGNEQFF
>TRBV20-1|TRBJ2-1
CSARDPNEQFF
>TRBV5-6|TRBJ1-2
CASSRQGTNYGYTF
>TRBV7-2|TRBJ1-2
CASSFGGGGRGYTF
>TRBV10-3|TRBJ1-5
CAISDREDQPQHF
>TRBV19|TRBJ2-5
CASSIRYTGQQETQYF
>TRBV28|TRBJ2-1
CASSFSGLAGDEQFF